This T cell receptor beta chain emerged from a study of OX40 agonist ivuxolimab in advanced cancers. Overall study context: Antecedent anti-PD-1, anti-PD-L1 or anti-CTLA-4 therapy was permissible, with under 50% having received some.

Sequenced by immunoSEQ multiplex PCR; TCRdb stores in-frame clones only, minus some. The sample yields 75,000 to 100,000 clones, 85% to 90% seen once. Findings of the study overall: Certain nonresponders additionally had low normalized T-cell clonal expansion.

V lost 2 bases and J 5 bases, leaving 10 bases between the germline ends. Germline V gene data show CDR1 as PRHDT and CDR2 as FYEKMQ (reference sequence). CDR3 length: 14 amino acids. Of note for this clone: Its antigen is currently unknown.

The receptor comes from an adult with an advanced solid tumor such as melanoma, head and neck, liver or kidney cancer. The J gene is TRBJ2-4, the V gene TRBV13; weak D call: TRBD1 (6 bases). The material was CD4+ or CD8+ T cells sorted from blood, obtained in a trial of the OX40 agonist ivuxolimab. Written as DNA, the CDR3 is TGTGCCAGCAGCTTACGGGACAACGAAAACATTCAGTACTTC. Residues: CASSLRDNENIQYF.